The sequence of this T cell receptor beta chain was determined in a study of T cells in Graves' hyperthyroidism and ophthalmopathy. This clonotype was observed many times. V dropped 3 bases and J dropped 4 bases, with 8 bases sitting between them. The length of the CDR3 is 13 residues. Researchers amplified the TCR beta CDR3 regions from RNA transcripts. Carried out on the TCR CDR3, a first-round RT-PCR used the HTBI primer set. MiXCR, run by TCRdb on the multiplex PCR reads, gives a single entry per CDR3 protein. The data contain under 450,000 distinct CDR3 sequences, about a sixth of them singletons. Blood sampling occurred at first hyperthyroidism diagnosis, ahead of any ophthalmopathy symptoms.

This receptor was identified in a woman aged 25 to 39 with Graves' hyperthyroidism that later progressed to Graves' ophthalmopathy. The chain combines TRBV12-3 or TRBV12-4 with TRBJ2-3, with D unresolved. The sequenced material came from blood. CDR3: CASSFGSPDTQYF. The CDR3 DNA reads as TGTGCCAGCAGTTTTGGATCACCAGATACGCAGTATTTT.